This TCR beta chain was captured in a study of response to subunit inactivated influenza vaccine. This clonotype has a handful of counts. The V gene's germline CDR1 is ENHRY and CDR2 SYGVKD. The V gene lost 4 bases and the J gene lost 2 bases, with 11 bases spanning the gap. The CDR3 is made up of 14 amino acids. TCRdb fed the RT-PCR reads into MiXCR, producing one record per CDR3 protein. The sample holds roughly 500,000 distinct CDR3 sequences, approximately 15% seen once. This clonotype was sampled from a man between 50 and 75 years old who received an inactivated influenza vaccine. Sequenced here: CD4+ T cells sorted from PBMCs, sampled roughly 24 months after vaccination. The chain is built from TRBV10-3 and TRBJ1-1, with D possibly being TRBD1 (5 bases). CDR3 sequence (DNA): TGTGCCATCAGTGGGGGCAGCTTCAACACTGAAGCTTTCTTT. Encoded protein: CAISGGSFNTEAFF.